A single sample is the source of the 18 T cell receptor beta chains below, sequenced in a study of CD8 T cells in Susac syndrome. RNA in amounts of about 0.5 to 1 ug was reverse transcribed with random hexamers. TCRdb redid the calling of the immunoSEQ multiplex PCR reads with MiXCR, one entry per CDR3 protein. The sample holds 110,000 to 150,000 distinct CDR3 sequences, nearly 97% seen once. Sequences were obtained from CD4+ T cells from PBMCs. The receptors here all came from a human donor with Susac syndrome.

This clonotype has just one count. V usage is TRBV5-1 and J usage is TRBJ2-5; either TRBD1 or TRBD2 may supply D (5 bases each). V was clipped by 6 bases and J by 4 bases, with 10 bases between them. The germline gives CDR1 SGHRS, CDR2 YFSETQ. The CDR3 totals 12 residues. CDR3 residues: CASKAGTETQYF. As DNA, the CDR3 is TGCGCCAGCAAGGCAGGGACAGAGACCCAGTACTTC.

The chain carries TRBV6-6 and TRBJ2-7, with D possibly matching TRBD2 (6 bases). This CDR3 is built from 14 residues. Germline-derived CDR1 and CDR2 are MNHNY and SVGAGI (reference sequence). V was pared by 10 bases and J by 0 bases, with 16 bases between. CDR3 region: CATDARGPSYEQYF. The CDR3, as DNA: TGTGCCACCGACGCGCGGGGCCCCTCCTACGAGCAGTACTTC.

This clonotype came up once. This rearrangement joins TRBV3-1 to TRBJ2-1, with D possibly TRBD1 on 5 matching bases. This CDR3 region has 13 residues. Trimming removed 4 bases from V and 3 bases from J, with 7 bases in between. The V gene's germline CDR1 is LGHDT and CDR2 YNNKEL (reference sequence). The CDR3 DNA reads as TGTGCCAGCAGCCCTACAGGCTACAATGAGCAGTTCTTC. Its translation: CASSPTGYNEQFF.

The chain uses TRBV5-6 and TRBJ2-7; D is unclear. V was pared by 4 bases and J by 2 bases, with 10 bases between. The CDR3 consists of 13 residues. Per germline, CDR1 SGHDT and CDR2 YYEEEE. CDR3 coding DNA: TGTGCCAGCAGCCCTTGGCCCGCCTACGAGCAGTACTTC. It translates to CASSPWPAYEQYF.

The V call is TRBV25-1, the J call TRBJ2-7; D is perhaps TRBD2 (5 bases). CDR3 size: 16 residues. V was pared by 1 base and J by 6 bases, with 19 bases between. Looked up from germline, CDR1 is MGHDK and CDR2 is SYGVNS. DNA for the CDR3: TGTGCCAGCAGTGAATTTTCAGTGGGAACCGGAGGCGAGCAGTACTTC. Translated: CASSEFSVGTGGEQYF.

V and J are TRBV2 and TRBJ2-5, with TRBD1 matching over 9 bases. Germline CDR1 is SNHLY and CDR2 is FYNNEI. Unmatched junction bases numbered 7, after V lost 4 bases and J lost 4 bases. This CDR3 contains 15 residues. This CDR3 is CASSARLQGAETQYF. CDR3 in DNA: TGTGCCAGCAGTGCTAGACTACAGGGGGCAGAGACCCAGTACTTC.

The V and J genes are TRBV28 and TRBJ2-7, with TRBD2 matching 9 bases. The ends lost 3 bases at V and 4 bases at J; junction bases unmatched: 7. Germline-derived CDR1 and CDR2 are MDHEN and SYDVKM. This CDR3 comprises 15 residues. The DNA of the CDR3 is TGTGCCAGCAGTTTGTTTGGCGGGGGGGTTTACGAGCAGTACTTC. It yields the protein CASSLFGGGVYEQYF.

This chain joins TRBV20-1 and TRBJ2-7, with 9 bases fitting TRBD2. V gave up 4 bases and J gave up 3 bases; unmatched junction bases: 4. Germline assignment: CDR1 DFQATT and CDR2 SNEGSKA (reference sequence). This CDR3 comprises 13 residues. The CDR3, as DNA: TGCAGTGCTATGACTAGCGGAATCTACGAGCAGTACTTC. Its translation: CSAMTSGIYEQYF.

The CDR3 reads CASSRFKETQYF. The CDR3 nucleotides are TGTGCCAGCAGCCGCTTTAAAGAGACCCAGTACTTC. The chain carries TRBV14 and TRBJ2-5; D remains ambiguous. V was clipped by 4 bases and J by 3 bases, with 6 bases between them. The CDR3 has 12 amino acids. Germline V gene lookup returns CDR1 SGHDN and CDR2 FVKESK. The whole variable domain, filled in from reference TRBV14 and TRBJ2-5, reads EAGVTQFPSHSVIEKGQTVTLRCDPISGHDNLYWYRRVMGKEIKFLLHFVKESKQDESGMPNNRFLAERTGGTYSTLKVQPAELEDSGVYFCASSRFKETQYFGPGTRLLVL.

The chain combines TRBV4-1 with TRBJ2-1, with D uncertain. CDR1 is MGHRA and CDR2 is YSYEKL in the germline V gene. V was pared by 1 base and J by 6 bases, with 7 bases between. The CDR3 contains 13 residues. The CDR3 DNA is TGCGCCAGCAGCCAAGTTGGGTTCAATGAGCAGTTCTTC. This translates into CASSQVGFNEQFF.

This sequence joins TRBV12-3 or TRBV12-4 and TRBJ2-5; 7 bases align to TRBD1. Trimming took 2 bases from V and 4 from J; bases not matched to a gene: 7. The CDR3 loop spans 15 amino acids. CDR3 amino acids: CASSLRGQGGETQYF. CDR3 nucleotides: TGTGCCAGCAGTTTAAGGGGGCAGGGCGGAGAGACCCAGTACTTC.

This clonotype was detected a few times. The chain is built from TRBV3-1 and TRBJ2-5, with a tentative D call TRBD2 (6 bases). CDR3 length: 18 amino acids. Trimming cost V 0 bases and J 6 bases, with 23 bases left between them. Germline CDR1 is LGHDT and CDR2 is YNNKEL (reference sequence). The CDR3 reads CASSQEGRGRPTPKTQYF. The CDR3 nucleotides are TGTGCCAGCAGCCAAGAAGGTAGAGGGAGGCCCACCCCTAAGACCCAGTACTTC.

The V call is TRBV18, the J call TRBJ2-7, with TRBD1 matching over 8 bases. The CDR3 runs to 14 residues. J lost 4 bases, V lost 4 bases, and 6 bases had no gene match. The germline CDR1 and CDR2 sequences are KGHSH and LQKENI. The CDR3 reads CASSQDRGAYEQYF. The CDR3 DNA sequence: TGTGCCAGCTCACAAGACAGGGGAGCGTACGAGCAGTACTTC.

The J gene is TRBJ2-7, the V gene TRBV12-3 or TRBV12-4; TRBD2 matches at 7 bases. V shed 5 bases, J shed 4 bases, and the junction held 14 bases outside the gene matches. The CDR3 is 16 residues long. The CDR3 sequence is CASSPMTHGRPYEQYF. The CDR3 DNA sequence: TGTGCCAGCAGTCCAATGACCCACGGGAGGCCTTACGAGCAGTACTTC.

The rearrangement links TRBV19 to TRBJ2-2; D ambiguous. The CDR3 is 12 residues long. V was trimmed by 6 bases and J by 1 base, leaving 3 bases between them. The germline V gene encodes CDR1 LNHDA and CDR2 SQIVND (reference sequence). In DNA form, the CDR3 reads TGTGCCAGTAGGAAGAACACCGGGGAGCTGTTTTTT. Protein product: CASRKNTGELFF.

This clonotype was observed a single time. This chain joins TRBV3-1 and TRBJ2-6; the match to TRBD1 covers 7 bases. The CDR3 is made up of 17 amino acids. After removal of 4 bases from V and 0 bases from J, the junction contained 6 bases not matched to a gene. Germline V CDR1 and CDR2: LGHDT, YNNKEL (reference sequence). CDR3 in amino acids: CASSPRTGGSGANVLTF. The CDR3 region has the DNA TGTGCCAGCAGCCCGAGGACAGGAGGCTCTGGGGCCAACGTCCTGACTTTC. The full variable domain, completed using reference TRBV3-1 and TRBJ2-6, is DTAVSQTPKYLVTQMGNDKSIKCEQNLGHDTMYWYKQDSKKFLKIMFSYNNKELIINETVPNRFSPKSPDKAHLNLHINSLELGDSAVYFCASSPRTGGSGANVLTFGAGSRLTVL.

This chain connects TRBV21-1 to TRBJ1-6. TRBV21-1 is marked as a pseudogene. The CDR3 is 15 residues long. The CDR3 DNA reads TGTGCCAGCAGCAAAGGAAGCGGTACCTCTTCACCCCTCCACTTT. Encoded protein: CASSKGSGTSSPLHF.

As DNA, the CDR3 is TGTGCCATCAGTCGGGACAGGGAATCTGAAGCTTTCTTT. Translation: CAISRDRESEAFF. V usage is TRBV10-3 and J usage is TRBJ1-1; 9 bases are a match to TRBD1. With 5 bases clipped from V and 6 bases from J, the junction kept 4 bases outside the gene matches. This CDR3 spans 13 amino acids. Germline loops: CDR1 ENHRY, CDR2 SYGVKD.